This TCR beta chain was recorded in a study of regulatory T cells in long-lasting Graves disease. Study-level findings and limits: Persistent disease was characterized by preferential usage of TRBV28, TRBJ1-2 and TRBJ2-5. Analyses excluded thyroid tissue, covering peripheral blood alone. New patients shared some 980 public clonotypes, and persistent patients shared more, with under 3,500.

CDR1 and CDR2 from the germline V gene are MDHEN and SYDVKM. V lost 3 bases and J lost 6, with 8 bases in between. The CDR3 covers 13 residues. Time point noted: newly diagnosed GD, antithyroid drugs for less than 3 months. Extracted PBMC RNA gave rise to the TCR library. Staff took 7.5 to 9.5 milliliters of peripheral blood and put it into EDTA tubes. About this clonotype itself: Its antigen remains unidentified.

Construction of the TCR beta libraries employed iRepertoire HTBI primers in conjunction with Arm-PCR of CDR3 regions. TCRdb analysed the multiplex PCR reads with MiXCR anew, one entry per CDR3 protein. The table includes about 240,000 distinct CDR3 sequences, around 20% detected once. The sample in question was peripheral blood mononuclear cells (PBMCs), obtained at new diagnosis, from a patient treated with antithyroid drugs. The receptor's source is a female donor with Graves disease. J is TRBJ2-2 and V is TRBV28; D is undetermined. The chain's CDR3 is CASSLSRAGELFF. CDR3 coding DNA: TGTGCCAGCAGTTTGTCCCGCGCCGGGGAGCTGTTTTTT.